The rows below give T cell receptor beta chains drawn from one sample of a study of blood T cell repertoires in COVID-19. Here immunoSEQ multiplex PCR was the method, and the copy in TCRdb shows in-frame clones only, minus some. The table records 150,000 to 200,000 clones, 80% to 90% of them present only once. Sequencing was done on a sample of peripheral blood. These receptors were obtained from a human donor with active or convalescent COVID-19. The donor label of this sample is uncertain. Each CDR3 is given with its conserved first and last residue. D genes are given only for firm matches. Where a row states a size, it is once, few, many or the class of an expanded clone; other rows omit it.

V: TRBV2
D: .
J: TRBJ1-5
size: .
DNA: TGTGCCAGCACCCTTATGGGAGGCGGGTATCAGCCCCAGCATTTT
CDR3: CASTLMGGGYQPQHF

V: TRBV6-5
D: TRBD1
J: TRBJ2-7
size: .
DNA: TGTGCCAGCGGGCTGGGACAGTTCTACGAGCAGTACTTC
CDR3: CASGLGQFYEQYF

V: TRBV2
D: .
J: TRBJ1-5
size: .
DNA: TGTGCCAGCAGTGAGACTGTGGGTCAGTATCAGCCCCAGCATTTT
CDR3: CASSETVGQYQPQHF

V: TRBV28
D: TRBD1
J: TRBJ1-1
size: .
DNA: TGTGCCAGCAGAAATACAGGGGTGAACACTGAAGCTTTCTTT
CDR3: CASRNTGVNTEAFF

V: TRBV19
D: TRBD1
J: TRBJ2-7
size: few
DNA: TGTGCCAGTAAAACCAGGACAGGGGCCCGGGGGGAGCAGTACTTC
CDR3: CASKTRTGARGEQYF

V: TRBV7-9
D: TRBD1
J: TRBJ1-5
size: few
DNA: TGTGCCAGCAGCTTACTGGGACAGGCGATAAGCAATCAGCCCCAGCATTTT
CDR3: CASSLLGQAISNQPQHF

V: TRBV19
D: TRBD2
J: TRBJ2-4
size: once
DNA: TGTGCCAGTAGTACCCTAGCGGGAGCGGCTGAGGGCATTCAGTACTTC
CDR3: CASSTLAGAAEGIQYF

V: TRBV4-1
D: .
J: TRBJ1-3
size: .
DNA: TGCGCCAGCAGCCAAGATGGGTGGCAGGGTGGTTCCGGAAACACCATATATTTT
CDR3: CASSQDGWQGGSGNTIYF

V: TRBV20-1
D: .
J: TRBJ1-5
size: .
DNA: TGCAGTGCTAGTACCGGTGATAGCAATCAGCCCCAGCATTTT
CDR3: CSASTGDSNQPQHF

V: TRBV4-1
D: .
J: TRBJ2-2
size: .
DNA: TGCGCCAGCAGCCAAGATCGGACCGGGGAGCTGTTTTTT
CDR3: CASSQDRTGELFF

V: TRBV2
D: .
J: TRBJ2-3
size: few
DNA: TGTGCCAGCAGGGACAACTCGGGGGGCACAGATACGCAGTATTTT
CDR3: CASRDNSGGTDTQYF

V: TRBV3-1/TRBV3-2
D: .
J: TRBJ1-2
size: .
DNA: TGTGCCAGCAGCCTAAGGACAGTAAGGGGATCAGGATATGGCTACACCTTC
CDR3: CASSLRTVRGSGYGYTF

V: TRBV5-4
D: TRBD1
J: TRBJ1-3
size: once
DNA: TGTGCCAGCAGCCCAGGGGGCGCGGGTGGAAACACCATATATTTT
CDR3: CASSPGGAGGNTIYF

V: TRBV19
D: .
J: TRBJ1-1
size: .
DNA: TGTGCCAGTAGCCCACCGGGGTCCACTGAAGCTTTCTTT
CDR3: CASSPPGSTEAFF

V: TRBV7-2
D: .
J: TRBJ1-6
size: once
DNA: TGTGCCAGCACTCCAGGCAGGGTGGAATCACCCCTCCACTTT
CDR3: CASTPGRVESPLHF

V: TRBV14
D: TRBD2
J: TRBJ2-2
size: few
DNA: TGTGCCAGCAGCCTCAGCGGGAGGGCCACCGGGGAGCTGTTTTTT
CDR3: CASSLSGRATGELFF

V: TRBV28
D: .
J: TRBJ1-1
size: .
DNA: TGTGCCAGCAGTATAGGGAGGTATGCACTGAACACTGAAGCTTTCTTT
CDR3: CASSIGRYALNTEAFF

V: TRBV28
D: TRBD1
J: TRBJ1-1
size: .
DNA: TGTGCCAGCAGCCAGGACAGGGGGGGAACTGAAGCTTTCTTT
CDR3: CASSQDRGGTEAFF

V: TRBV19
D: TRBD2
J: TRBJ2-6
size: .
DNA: TGTGCCAGCGGGCGGGGGGGCTCTGGGGCCAACGTCCTGACTTTC
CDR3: CASGRGGSGANVLTF

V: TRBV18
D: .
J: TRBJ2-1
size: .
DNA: TGTGCCAGCTCATCGGACAGACGAAGCTCCTACAATGAGCAGTTCTTC
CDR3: CASSSDRRSSYNEQFF

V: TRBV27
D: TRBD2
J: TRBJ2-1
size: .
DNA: TGTGCCAGCATCCCGCGGGGGAGCTCCTACAATGAGCAGTTCTTC
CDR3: CASIPRGSSYNEQFF

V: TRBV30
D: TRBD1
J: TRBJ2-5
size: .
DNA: TGTGCCTCCTCGAACCAACCCGGGACAGGGGTACTAACCCAGTACTTC
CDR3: CASSNQPGTGVLTQYF

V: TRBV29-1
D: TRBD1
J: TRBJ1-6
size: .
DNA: TGCAGCGTCAGGGACAGCACTCATAATTCACCCCTCCACTTT
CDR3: CSVRDSTHNSPLHF

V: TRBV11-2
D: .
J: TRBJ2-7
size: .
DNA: TGTGCCAGCAGTTCCGGGGGGGGACAGAACTACGAGCAGTACTTC
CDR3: CASSSGGGQNYEQYF

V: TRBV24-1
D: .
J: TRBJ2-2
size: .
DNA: TGTGCCACCAGTGTTAAGGGGAATACCGGGGAGCTGTTTTTT
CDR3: CATSVKGNTGELFF

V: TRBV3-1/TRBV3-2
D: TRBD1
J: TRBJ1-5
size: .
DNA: TGTGCCAGCAGGGGGGACAGGGGGCTCTATCAGCCCCAGCATTTT
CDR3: CASRGDRGLYQPQHF

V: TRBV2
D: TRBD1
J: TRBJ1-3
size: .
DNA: TGTGCCAGCAGTGGACAGGGCCTAGGAGGAAACACCATATATTTT
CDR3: CASSGQGLGGNTIYF

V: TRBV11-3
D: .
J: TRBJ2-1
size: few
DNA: TGTGCCAGCAGCCCCCAGAATGCCAATGAGCAGTTCTTC
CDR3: CASSPQNANEQFF

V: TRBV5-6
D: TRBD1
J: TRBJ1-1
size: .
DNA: TGTGCCAGCAGCTTGGGACAGGGAACCACTGAAGCTTTCTTT
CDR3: CASSLGQGTTEAFF

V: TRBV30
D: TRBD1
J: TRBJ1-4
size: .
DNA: TGTGCCTGGAGTGTGGACAGGGTTTCCAGTGAAAAACTGTTTTTT
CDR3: CAWSVDRVSSEKLFF

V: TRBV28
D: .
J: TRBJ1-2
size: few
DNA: TGTGCCAGCAGTTCCCCCGCAGGTCGCTATGGCTACACCTTC
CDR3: CASSSPAGRYGYTF

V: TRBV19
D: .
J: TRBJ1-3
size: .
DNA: TGTGCCAGTAGCATGAGGGCGGCTTCTGGAAACACCATATATTTT
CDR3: CASSMRAASGNTIYF

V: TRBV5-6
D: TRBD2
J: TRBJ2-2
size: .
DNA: TGTGCCAGCAGCGCGGGACTATCTAAGAACACCGGGGAGCTGTTTTTT
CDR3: CASSAGLSKNTGELFF

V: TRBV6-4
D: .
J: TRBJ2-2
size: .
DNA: TGTGCCAGCAGTGACCGCCCGGGAGACACCGGGGAGCTGTTTTTT
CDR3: CASSDRPGDTGELFF

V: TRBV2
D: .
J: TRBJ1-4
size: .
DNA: TGTGCCAGCAGTCCTGACAGGAGAAATGAAAAACTGTTTTTT
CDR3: CASSPDRRNEKLFF

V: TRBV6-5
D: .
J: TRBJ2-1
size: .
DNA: TGTGCCAGCAGTTACTCGGGCAGCAATGAGCAGTTCTTC
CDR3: CASSYSGSNEQFF

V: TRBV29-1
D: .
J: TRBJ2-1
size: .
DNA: TGCAGCGTTGTGGGCCACAATGAGCAGTTCTTC
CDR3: CSVVGHNEQFF

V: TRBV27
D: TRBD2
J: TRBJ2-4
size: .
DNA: TGTGCCAGCAGTAAGGACCAGCGGCGGGGGGAAAACATTCAGTACTTC
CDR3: CASSKDQRRGENIQYF

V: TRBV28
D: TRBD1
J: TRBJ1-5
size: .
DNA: TGTGCCAGTACCAGGGGGCCTCAGCCCCAGCATTTT
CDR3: CASTRGPQPQHF

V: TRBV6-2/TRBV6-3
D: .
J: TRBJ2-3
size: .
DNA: TGTGCCAGCAGTTACGGGCTCGGAGGAGATACGCAGTATTTT
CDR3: CASSYGLGGDTQYF

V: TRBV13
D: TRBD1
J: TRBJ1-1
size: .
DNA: TGTGCCAGCACCAACAGGGGGCTTACTGAAGCTTTCTTT
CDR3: CASTNRGLTEAFF

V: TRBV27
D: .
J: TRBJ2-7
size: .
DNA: TGTGCCAGCAGTCGGGCGGGAAGGTCCTACGAGCAGTACTTC
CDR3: CASSRAGRSYEQYF

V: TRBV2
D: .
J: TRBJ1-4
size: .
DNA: TGTGCCAGCATGAGGGGGTTAGCTAATGAAAAACTGTTTTTT
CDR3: CASMRGLANEKLFF

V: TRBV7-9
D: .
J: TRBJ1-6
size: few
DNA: TGTGCCAGCAGCTTAGGGACATCCGGTAGTCCCCTCCACTTT
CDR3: CASSLGTSGSPLHF

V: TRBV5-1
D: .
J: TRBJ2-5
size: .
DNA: TGCGCCAGCAGCGCGCCGCTAGCGAGAATTCAAGAGACCCAGTACTTC
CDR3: CASSAPLARIQETQYF

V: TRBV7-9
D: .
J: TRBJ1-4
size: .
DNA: TGTGCCAGCAGCTTAAACAGGGCAACTAATGAAAAACTGTTTTTT
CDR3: CASSLNRATNEKLFF

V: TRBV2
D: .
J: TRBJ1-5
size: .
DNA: TGTGCCAGCAGGGGGAACCAGGGAAGAAGCAATCAGCCCCAGCATTTT
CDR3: CASRGNQGRSNQPQHF

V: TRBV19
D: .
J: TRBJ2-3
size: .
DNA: TGTGCCAGTAGTATGGGGGCGCGGGGCACAGATACGCAGTATTTT
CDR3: CASSMGARGTDTQYF

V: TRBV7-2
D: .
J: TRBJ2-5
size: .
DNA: TGTGCCAGCAGCTCCCGTGCGACAAACGGACTGTACCAAGAGACCCAGTACTTC
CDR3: CASSSRATNGLYQETQYF

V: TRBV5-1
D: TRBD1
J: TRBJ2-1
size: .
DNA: TGCGCCAGCAGCTTGGAAGGGGGCGTCTACAATGAGCAGTTCTTC
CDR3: CASSLEGGVYNEQFF

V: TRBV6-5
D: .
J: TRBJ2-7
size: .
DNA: TGTGCCAGCAGGACCACTAGCTACGAGCAGTACTTC
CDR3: CASRTTSYEQYF

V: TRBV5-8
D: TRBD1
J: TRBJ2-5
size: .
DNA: TGTGCCAGCAGACCAGGGGGGACAGGGGGAGAGACCCAGTACTTC
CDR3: CASRPGGTGGETQYF

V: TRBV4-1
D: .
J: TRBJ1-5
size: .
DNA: TGCGCCAGCAGCCAAGAGACAGTTCTGTCACGGAATCAGCCCCAGCATTTT
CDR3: CASSQETVLSRNQPQHF

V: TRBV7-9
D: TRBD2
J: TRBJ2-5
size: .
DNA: TGTGCCAGCAGCTGGGGACTAGCGAACCCTAAAGAGACCCAGTACTTC
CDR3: CASSWGLANPKETQYF

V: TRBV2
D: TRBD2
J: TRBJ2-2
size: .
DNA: TGTGCCAGCAGTGAAATGTTGCTAGCGGGGGCCGGGGAGCTGTTTTTT
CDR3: CASSEMLLAGAGELFF

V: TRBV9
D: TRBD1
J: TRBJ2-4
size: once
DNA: TGTGCCAGCAGCCCCGGGGACAGGGGGCTGGGGAACATTCAGTACTTC
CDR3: CASSPGDRGLGNIQYF

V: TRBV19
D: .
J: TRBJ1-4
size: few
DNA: TGTGCCAGCTCCCCGGCAGGATCTGAAAAACTGTTTTTT
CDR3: CASSPAGSEKLFF